The 30 T cell receptor beta chains below were found in one sample sequenced in a study of relationships among human T cell subsets. The T cell receptor alpha and beta CDR3 regions were amplified from mRNA by semiquantitative ARM-PCR. In ARM-PCR, communal superprimers followed tagged nested gene-specific primers for exponential amplification. TCRdb analysed the multiplex PCR reads with MiXCR anew, one entry per CDR3 protein. Of 5,000 or so distinct CDR3 sequences listed, approximately 80% are singletons. The specimen sequenced was total T cells sorted from blood. Receptor source: a man aged 35 to 55 in good health.

The chain recombines TRBV3-1 with TRBJ2-1; 8 bases line up with TRBD2. This CDR3 is 19 amino acids long. Germline assignment: CDR1 LGHDT and CDR2 YNNKEL (reference sequence). With 0 bases clipped from V and 0 bases from J, the junction kept 10 bases outside the gene matches. This chain's CDR3 is CASSQDPSGSPSSYNEQFF. The CDR3, as DNA: TGTGCCAGCAGCCAAGACCCCAGCGGGAGCCCTAGCTCCTACAATGAGCAGTTCTTC.

The CDR3 nucleotides are TGTGCCAGCAGTTTTTATCTGGGGGGCCAGTTCTTC. It yields the protein CASSFYLGGQFF. The chain joins TRBV12-3 or TRBV12-4 to TRBJ2-1, with D possibly being TRBD1 or TRBD2 (6 bases each). Trimming took 3 bases from V and 13 from J, leaving 13 bases between them. This CDR3 has 12 amino acids.

This clonotype was detected once. The chain employs TRBV20-1 and TRBJ2-7, with D perhaps TRBD2 (5 bases). V was cut by 5 bases and J by 2 bases, with 13 bases left in between. From germline, CDR1 is DFQATT and CDR2 SNEGSKA (reference sequence). This CDR3 has 13 amino acids. CDR3 loop: CSALRAPPYEQYF. As DNA, the CDR3 is TGCAGTGCTCTGCGGGCCCCTCCCTACGAGCAGTACTTC.

The chain recombines TRBV5-1 with TRBJ2-2; D is perhaps TRBD1 (5 bases). V was cut by 4 bases and J by 1 base, with 17 bases left in between. The CDR3 consists of 17 residues. The germline V gene has CDR1 SGHRS and CDR2 YFSETQ. The chain's CDR3 is CASSITRQKLNTGELFF. CDR3 DNA sequence: TGCGCCAGCAGCATAACCCGACAGAAGCTGAACACCGGGGAGCTGTTTTTT.

As concerns this clonotype: A junction end diverges from the germline sequence, so it may reflect a read error. The chain's CDR3 is CASRFGPNQETQYF. Written as DNA, the CDR3 is TGCGCCAGCAGGTTCGGACCGAACCAAGAGACCCAGTACTTC. The rearrangement joins TRBV5-4 to TRBJ2-5, with D uncertain. This CDR3 comprises 14 residues. Germline CDR1 is SGHNT and CDR2 is YYREEE (reference sequence).

CDR3 sequence (DNA): TGTGCCAGTAGTATCGGACAGGCCTACGAGCAGTACTTC. Translation gives CASSIGQAYEQYF. V and J are TRBV19 and TRBJ2-7, with TRBD1 identical over 7 bases. Germline CDR1 LNHDA, CDR2 SQIVND (reference sequence). The CDR3 is made up of 13 amino acids. Trimming removed 3 bases from V and 2 bases from J; junction bases left unmatched: 1.

V gene TRBV20-1 combines with J gene TRBJ2-7; either TRBD1 or TRBD2 may supply D (6 bases each). Trimming cost V 5 bases and J 5 bases, with 16 bases left between them. There are 13 residues in the CDR3. Germline V lookup: CDR1 DFQATT, CDR2 SNEGSKA (reference sequence). CDR3 in DNA: TGCAGTGCTGAGGAGGGGGGTAAACACGAGCAGTACTTC. It codes for CSAEEGGKHEQYF.

The chain combines TRBV20-1 with TRBJ1-6; D not resolved. CDR1 and CDR2 (germline): DFQATT, SNEGSKA (reference sequence). This CDR3 region has 12 residues. V gave up 2 bases and J gave up 10 bases, with 9 bases separating them. The CDR3 DNA sequence: TGCAGTGCTAGAACCCCCAACTCACCCCTCCACTTT. Residues: CSARTPNSPLHF.

The count of this clonotype is one. V usage is TRBV19 and J usage is TRBJ2-4, with TRBD2 as a possible D gene (7 bases). V gave up 7 bases and J gave up 8 bases, with 24 bases separating them. Germline CDR1 is LNHDA and CDR2 is SQIVND (reference sequence). This CDR3 comprises 16 residues. The CDR3 sequence is CASTPHGRGGRDIQYF. The CDR3, as DNA: TGTGCCAGTACTCCCCACGGAAGGGGGGGTAGAGACATTCAGTACTTC.

The table lists this clonotype with a few counts. The chain carries TRBV4-1 and TRBJ1-5; D possibly corresponds to TRBD1 (6 bases). Germline CDR1 MGHRA, CDR2 YSYEKL. Trimming cost V 0 bases and J 7 bases, with 13 bases left between them. CDR3 length: 15 residues. Written as DNA, the CDR3 is TGCGCCAGCAGCCAAGATTGGGGGCTAGAACAGCCCCAGCATTTT. This codes for CASSQDWGLEQPQHF.

The chain is built from TRBV11-2 and TRBJ2-3, with D perhaps matching TRBD2 (6 bases). V lost 1 base to trimming and J lost 8 bases, with 13 bases between them. Looked up from germline, CDR1 is SGHAT and CDR2 is FQNNGV. The CDR3 is 14 amino acids. The CDR3 DNA reads as TGTGCCAGCAGCTTAGGGGACTCCCCAAGTACGCAGTATTTT. Translated: CASSLGDSPSTQYF.

This sequence joins TRBV7-9 and TRBJ1-3; D gene ambiguous. The CDR3 contains 15 residues. The V end lost 3 bases, the J end lost 4 bases, and 13 bases lay between the germline ends. Germline-derived CDR1 and CDR2 are SEHNR and FQNEAQ (reference sequence). This chain's CDR3 is CASSFPRRLGNTIYF. The CDR3 DNA follows: TGTGCCAGCAGCTTCCCTAGACGTCTCGGAAACACCATATATTTT.

The chain has TRBV4-1 and TRBJ2-1; D is undetermined. This CDR3 has 15 residues. The V gene lost 2 bases and the J gene lost 0 bases, with 8 bases spanning the gap. Per the germline V gene, CDR1 is MGHRA and CDR2 is YSYEKL. DNA of the CDR3: TGCGCCAGCAGCCAACAGGTGAACTCCTACAATGAGCAGTTCTTC. It specifies CASSQQVNSYNEQFF.

This chain links TRBV7-9 with TRBJ2-7; unclear D gene. V was pared by 5 bases and J by 7 bases, with 9 bases between. CDR1 and CDR2 (germline): SEHNR, FQNEAQ (reference sequence). The CDR3 covers 11 residues. The CDR3 region has the DNA TGTGCCAGCAGCCTCAGAGGAGAGCAGTACTTC. This codes for CASSLRGEQYF. Full variable domain (outside the CDR3, taken from reference TRBV7-9 and TRBJ2-7): DTGVSQNPRHKITKRGQNVTFRCDPISEHNRLYWYRQTLGQGPEFLTYFQNEAQLEKSRLLSDRFSAERPKGSFSTLEIQRTEQGDSAMYLCASSLRGEQYFGPGTRLTVT.

This clonotype has a single count. The chain couples TRBV28 to TRBJ1-2; possibly TRBD1 for D (5 bases). The V end lost 6 bases, the J end lost 12 bases, and 20 bases lay between the germline ends. Germline assignment: CDR1 MDHEN and CDR2 SYDVKM. The CDR3 length is 13 residues. CDR3: CASSSGLYRFHTF. As DNA, the CDR3 is TGTGCCAGCAGCTCAGGGTTGTATCGGTTCCACACCTTC.

The chain recombines TRBV28 with TRBJ2-7, with 9 bases matching TRBD1. The V gene's germline CDR1 is MDHEN and CDR2 SYDVKM. V was clipped by 4 bases and J by 9 bases; unmatched bases: 7. The CDR3 sequence is 13 residues long. CDR3 DNA: TGTGCCAGCAGTTCTGGACAGGGGACGGTGCAGTACTTC. Translating it yields CASSSGQGTVQYF.

V and J are TRBV12-5 and TRBJ2-1, with no clear D. The V gene's germline CDR1 is LGHNT and CDR2 FRNRAP. The CDR3 spans 16 residues. Trimming removed 11 bases at V and 1 base at J, with 21 bases between. CDR3 protein: CARAVGRVFSYNEQFF. In nucleotides, the CDR3 is TGTGCTCGGGCGGTTGGTAGGGTATTTTCCTACAATGAGCAGTTCTTC.

The chain carries TRBV19 and TRBJ2-7, with 10 bases that match TRBD1. V was clipped by 5 bases and J by 2 bases; unmatched bases: 9. Germline CDR1 and CDR2: LNHDA and SQIVND (reference sequence). There are 16 residues in the CDR3. CDR3 sequence reads: CASSFASGTGAYEQYF. CDR3 nucleotides: TGTGCCAGTAGTTTTGCTTCCGGGACAGGGGCCTACGAGCAGTACTTC.

This sequence joins TRBV28 and TRBJ1-2; D perhaps matches TRBD1 (5 bases). Trimming left V 5 bases short and J 1 base short, with 8 bases between. CDR1 is MDHEN, CDR2 SYDVKM, per germline. The CDR3 loop spans 13 amino acids. The CDR3 DNA sequence: TGTGCCAGCAGTAGAGACAGTAACTATGGCTACACCTTC. The encoded protein is CASSRDSNYGYTF.

This chain uses TRBV12-3 or TRBV12-4 with TRBJ2-7; 13 bases map to TRBD2. With 5 bases clipped from V and 6 bases from J, the junction kept 10 bases outside the gene matches. CDR3 size: 16 residues. The CDR3, as DNA: TGTGCCAGCAGTCCCGGGACTAGCGGGAAACTTCTCGAGCAGTACTTC. This sequence encodes CASSPGTSGKLLEQYF.

The chain uses TRBV18 and TRBJ2-7, with D unresolved. V was clipped by 3 bases and J by 3 bases, with 6 bases between them. Per germline, CDR1 KGHSH and CDR2 LQKENI. This CDR3 is 12 amino acids long. The CDR3 here is CASSPPDYEQYF. CDR3 nucleotide sequence: TGTGCCAGCTCACCCCCGGACTACGAGCAGTACTTC.

This chain links TRBV4-2 with TRBJ2-1; 8 nucleotides match TRBD1. The CDR3 loop spans 16 amino acids. The ends lost 0 bases at V and 4 bases at J; junction bases unmatched: 5. Per the germline V gene, CDR1 is LGHNA and CDR2 is YNFKEQ. This CDR3 reads CASSQDEGQGYNEQFF. The DNA for the CDR3 is TGTGCCAGCAGCCAAGATGAAGGACAGGGATACAATGAGCAGTTCTTC.

The chain links TRBV5-1 to TRBJ2-3, with TRBD2 matching over 14 bases. The CDR3 has 16 residues. The V gene end was trimmed by 0 bases and the J gene end by 14 bases; junction bases not matched to a gene: 11. CDR1 is SGHRS and CDR2 is YFSETQ in the germline V gene. DNA of the CDR3: TGCGCCAGCAGCTTGGCGTCAGGACTAGCGGGGGGCGGCCGGTATTTT. Translated, it gives CASSLASGLAGGGRYF.

V gene TRBV20-1 combines with J gene TRBJ2-7; D possibly uses TRBD1 or TRBD2 (5 bases each). Germline CDR1 reads DFQATT; CDR2 reads SNEGSKA (reference sequence). V was cut by 0 bases and J by 0 bases, with 12 bases left in between. This CDR3 is built from 15 residues. In DNA form, the CDR3 reads TGCAGTGCTAGAGATGCACCGGGACCCTCCTACGAGCAGTACTTC. Its protein product is CSARDAPGPSYEQYF.

CDR3 DNA: TGTGCCAGTAGTCAAGGGCACTACAATGAGCAGTTCTTC. The encoded protein is CASSQGHYNEQFF. V and J are TRBV19 and TRBJ2-1; D gene unclear. CDR3 size: 13 residues. V was cut by 5 bases and J by 3 bases, with 8 bases left in between. The germline gives CDR1 LNHDA, CDR2 SQIVND (reference sequence).

J is TRBJ2-7 and V is TRBV19; 7 positions match TRBD1. Germline V CDR1 and CDR2: LNHDA, SQIVND (reference sequence). The V gene end was trimmed by 5 bases and the J gene end by 2 bases; junction bases not matched to a gene: 6. This CDR3 is 14 amino acids long. The CDR3 sequence is CASSYRDSAYEQYF. The CDR3 DNA reads as TGTGCCAGTAGTTACCGGGACAGTGCCTACGAGCAGTACTTC.

The V gene is TRBV5-1, the J gene TRBJ2-1, with D hard to call. The V end was cut by 0 bases, the J end by 6 bases, with 10 bases between. Germline CDR1 and CDR2: SGHRS and YFSETQ. CDR3 length: 14 amino acids. Here the CDR3 DNA reads TGCGCCAGCAGCTTGGGTCCAAACCCCAATGAGCAGTTCTTC. It translates to CASSLGPNPNEQFF. Supplemented by reference TRBV5-1 and TRBJ2-1, the full variable domain reads KAGVTQTPRYLIKTRGQQVTLSCSPISGHRSVSWYQQTPGQGLQFLFEYFSETQRNKGNFPGRFSGRQFSNSRSEMNVSTLELGDSALYLCASSLGPNPNEQFFGPGTRLTVL.

The chain couples TRBV28 to TRBJ1-6, with no clear D. The CDR3 is made up of 17 amino acids. Looked up from germline, CDR1 is MDHEN and CDR2 is SYDVKM. Between the trimmed V and J ends, which lost 6 bases and 5 bases, there was a span of 20 bases. The CDR3 spells CASRKRPRLADNSPLHF. The CDR3 coding sequence is TGTGCCAGCAGAAAGAGACCCAGGCTCGCGGATAATTCACCCCTCCACTTT.

This chain links TRBV3-1 with TRBJ1-1; D is perhaps TRBD1 (5 bases). This CDR3 is built from 14 residues. Germline lookup yields CDR1 LGHDT and CDR2 YNNKEL (reference sequence). V was cut by 0 bases and J by 6 bases, with 11 bases left in between. CDR3 loop: CASSQDRVTAEAFF. The CDR3 DNA sequence: TGTGCCAGCAGCCAAGACAGGGTAACCGCTGAAGCTTTCTTT.

The chain has TRBV18 and TRBJ2-1; a possible D gene is TRBD2 (8 bases). From germline, CDR1 is KGHSH and CDR2 LQKENI. This CDR3 comprises 15 residues. Trimming left V 3 bases short and J 6 bases short, with 15 bases between. The CDR3 coding sequence is TGTGCCAGCTCACCGGGACTAGGGGGCTTCAATGAGCAGTTCTTC. Its protein is CASSPGLGGFNEQFF. The whole variable domain, filled in from reference TRBV18 and TRBJ2-1, reads NAGVMQNPRHLVRRRGQEARLRCSPMKGHSHVYWYRQLPEEGLKFMVYLQKENIIDESGMPKERFSAEFPKEGPSILRIQQVVRGDSAAYFCASSPGLGGFNEQFFGPGTRLTVL.